This T cell receptor beta chain emerged from a study of blood T cell repertoires in COVID-19. Study at large: PBMCs, B-cell-depleted T cells, or T cells provided the cDNA or gDNA that made up the material.

Followed over time, Seattle patients had been enrolled while infection was active. Clones were sequenced by immunoSEQ multiplex PCR, and TCRdb holds only the in-frame ones, with some missing. The sample contains 250,000 to 300,000 clones, approximately 93% of which appear only once. The CDR3 consists of 15 residues. Germline CDR1 reads SGHRS; CDR2 reads YFSETQ. J was trimmed by 5 bases and V by 4 bases; bases with no gene match: 11. This chain links TRBV5-1 with TRBJ2-7; 8 nucleotides match TRBD1. This TCR was recovered from a woman aged 25 to 39 with COVID-19, enrolled during active disease. The sequenced sample was peripheral blood. The CDR3 DNA is TGCGCCAGCAGCCCGGTGGGGACAGGTTCCCACGAGCAGTACTTC. It encodes CASSPVGTGSHEQYF. The full variable domain, completed using reference TRBV5-1 and TRBJ2-7, is KAGVTQTPRYLIKTRGQQVTLSCSPISGHRSVSWYQQTPGQGLQFLFEYFSETQRNKGNFPGRFSGRQFSNSRSEMNVSTLELGDSALYLCASSPVGTGSHEQYFGPGTRLTVT.